One and the same sample provided the 7 T cell receptor beta chains below, sequenced in a study of blood T cell repertoires in COVID-19. Clones were read by immunoSEQ multiplex PCR, and TCRdb kept only the in-frame ones, dropping some. The data hold a few hundred thousand clones, with 90% observed a single time. Sequences were obtained from PBMCs or T cells enriched from blood (not recorded which). Receptors were obtained from a man aged 18 to 29 who had recovered from COVID-19.

The chain joins TRBV3-1 (or the pseudogene TRBV3-2) to TRBJ1-2; TRBD1 matches at 8 bases. V lost 5 bases to trimming and J lost 4 bases; unmatched junction nucleotides: 3. The CDR3 has 13 amino acids. CDR1 and CDR2 from the germline V gene are LGHDT and YNNKEL (reference sequence). The CDR3 loop reads CASSDTGGYGYTF. In DNA form, the CDR3 reads TGTGCCAGCAGCGACACAGGGGGCTATGGCTACACCTTC.

The chain carries TRBV5-8 and TRBJ2-7; D uncertain. V dropped 1 base and J dropped 3 bases, with 8 bases sitting between them. The germline V gene encodes CDR1 SGHTS and CDR2 YDEGEE. This CDR3 spans 13 amino acids. In DNA form, the CDR3 reads TGTGCCAGCAGCTTGAAAAGGAGCTACGAGCAGTACTTC. Translating it yields CASSLKRSYEQYF. The variable domain in full, completed from reference TRBV5-8 and TRBJ2-7, reads EAGVTQSPTHLIKTRGQQATLRCSPISGHTSVYWYQQALGLGLQFLLWYDEGEERNRGNFPPRFSGRQFPNYSSELNVNALELEDSALYLCASSLKRSYEQYFGPGTRLTVT.

The rearrangement uses TRBV18 and TRBJ1-6; TRBD1 aligns across 10 bases. V trimming: 7 bases; J trimming: 7 bases; junction bases outside the gene matches: 7. The CDR3 sequence is 15 residues long. Per the germline V gene, CDR1 is KGHSH and CDR2 is LQKENI. Here the CDR3 reads CASCPRQGANSPLHF. CDR3 in DNA: TGTGCCAGCTGTCCCAGACAGGGGGCGAATTCACCCCTCCACTTT.

This sequence joins TRBV27 and TRBJ2-6, with D perhaps TRBD1 (6 bases). V was trimmed by 5 bases and J by 0 bases, leaving 17 bases between them. CDR3 size: 18 residues. Germline V gene sequence: CDR1 MNHEY, CDR2 SMNVEV (reference sequence). The CDR3 DNA reads TGTGCCAGCAGTACCGCCTACAGGGTCCTCTCTGGGGCCAACGTCCTGACTTTC. This codes for CASSTAYRVLSGANVLTF.

The chain has TRBV27 and TRBJ2-7, with TRBD1 matching over 7 bases. V was clipped by 0 bases and J by 5 bases; unmatched bases: 7. Germline-derived CDR1 and CDR2 are MNHEY and SMNVEV (reference sequence). There are 15 residues in the CDR3. The CDR3: CASSLSGEGTDEQYF. Here the CDR3 DNA reads TGTGCCAGCAGTTTATCAGGTGAGGGGACAGACGAGCAGTACTTC.

The chain uses TRBV29-1 and TRBJ1-2; TRBD1 matches at 12 bases. V shed 8 bases and J 3 bases; nucleotides not matched to a gene: 10. This CDR3 comprises 15 residues. Germline CDR1 SQVTM, CDR2 ANQGSEA. The CDR3 loop is CSIEPGQGAHYGYTF. CDR3 DNA sequence: TGCAGCATCGAACCGGGACAGGGGGCGCACTATGGCTACACCTTC.

The CDR3 sequence: CASSAGGGSRETQYF. The DNA of the CDR3 is TGTGCCAGCAGCGCCGGGGGCGGGAGTCGAGAGACCCAGTACTTC. The chain combines TRBV9 with TRBJ2-5, with a tentative D call TRBD2 (7 bases). This CDR3 has 15 residues. CDR1 is SGDLS and CDR2 is YYNGEE in the germline V gene. V was clipped by 3 bases and J by 4 bases, with 16 bases between them.